These 14 T cell receptor beta chains originate from one sample sequenced in a study of OX40 agonist ivuxolimab in advanced cancers. Assay: immunoSEQ multiplex PCR; the TCRdb copy retains only in-frame clones and omits some. The sample records almost 90,000 clones, about nine tenths being singletons. The source material was CD4+ or CD8+ T cells sorted from blood, sampled in a trial of the OX40 agonist ivuxolimab. The receptors stem from an adult with an advanced solid tumor such as melanoma, head and neck, liver or kidney cancer.

V usage is TRBV27 and J usage is TRBJ1-1; 11 nucleotides align to TRBD1. Germline loops: CDR1 MNHEY, CDR2 SMNVEV (reference sequence). This CDR3 region has 13 residues. V gave up 6 bases and J gave up 10 bases; unmatched junction bases: 7. CDR3 in DNA: TGTGCCAGCAGCGGGACAGGGGGAGGGAGAGCTTTCTTT. Translation gives CASSGTGGGRAFF.

The chain is built from TRBV11-3 and TRBJ1-5; tentative D call: TRBD1 (5 bases). The CDR3 loop spans 12 amino acids. V lost 5 bases and J lost 14, with 16 bases in between. Germline values: CDR1 SGHNT, CDR2 YENEEA. The CDR3 DNA follows: TGTGCCAGCAGCCTAATCCAGGGAATTAAGCATTTT. Translated, it gives CASSLIQGIKHF.

The chain couples TRBV2 to TRBJ1-2; TRBD1 matches at 7 bases. Trimming cost V 7 bases and J 0 bases; bases outside gene matches: 5. Germline loops: CDR1 SNHLY, CDR2 FYNNEI. This CDR3 region has 14 residues. DNA for the CDR3: TGTGCCAGCAACGCAGGGGGATCTAACTATGGCTACACCTTC. Translated: CASNAGGSNYGYTF.

The rearrangement uses TRBV25-1 and TRBJ1-2; D is undetermined. Trimming cost V 3 bases and J 4 bases, with 12 bases left between them. The length of the CDR3 is 14 residues. Germline CDR1 is MGHDK and CDR2 is SYGVNS. CDR3 in DNA: TGTGCCAGCAGTGATAGCCGGGAAAGCTATGGCTACACCTTC. Translated, it gives CASSDSRESYGYTF.

The genes are TRBV6-6 and TRBJ2-7; either TRBD1 or TRBD2 may supply D (5 bases each). Trimming pared 6 bases from V and 7 bases from J, leaving 16 bases between. The CDR3 extends over 13 amino acids. The germline gives CDR1 MNHNY, CDR2 SVGAGI (reference sequence). The CDR3 DNA follows: TGTGCCAGCAGCAACGGGACCCCGATGGAGCAGTACTTC. It translates to CASSNGTPMEQYF.

V and J are TRBV27 and TRBJ2-1; 10 positions match TRBD2. Germline CDR1 reads MNHEY; CDR2 reads SMNVEV (reference sequence). The CDR3 loop spans 15 amino acids. V trimming: 2 bases; J trimming: 6 bases; junction bases outside the gene matches: 4. DNA for the CDR3: TGTGCCAGCAGTTTAGCGCTAGCGGGAGTCAATGAGCAGTTCTTC. It is translated as CASSLALAGVNEQFF.

This chain connects TRBV7-2 to TRBJ1-5, with D maybe TRBD1 (5 bases). V lost 1 base, J lost 2 bases, and 12 bases lay in between. The CDR3 length is 16 residues. Germline V gene lookup returns CDR1 SGHTA and CDR2 FQGNSA. The CDR3 sequence is CASSLVGRGGNQPQHF. The CDR3, as DNA: TGTGCCAGCAGCTTAGTGGGGAGGGGTGGCAATCAGCCCCAGCATTTT.

This clone was seen more than once but under ten times. The gene calls are TRBV28 and TRBJ1-2; D ambiguous. CDR3 size: 16 residues. V lost 7 bases to trimming and J lost 3 bases, with 21 bases between them. Germline V gene data show CDR1 as MDHEN and CDR2 as SYDVKM. CDR3 protein: CASTTRQDPAHYGYTF. CDR3 DNA sequence: TGTGCCAGCACCACCCGGCAGGACCCAGCTCACTATGGCTACACCTTC.

The rearrangement uses TRBV28 and TRBJ2-1; 8 nucleotides align to TRBD2. V was clipped by 6 bases and J by 8 bases; unmatched bases: 9. CDR3 size: 14 residues. The germline V gene has CDR1 MDHEN and CDR2 SYDVKM. CDR3 DNA: TGTGCCAGCAGAACTGGACGGGAGGGATATGAGCAGTTCTTC. It translates to CASRTGREGYEQFF.

This chain connects TRBV28 to TRBJ2-7, with D hard to call. Germline assignment: CDR1 MDHEN and CDR2 SYDVKM. This CDR3 contains 13 residues. V gave up 2 bases and J gave up 5 bases, with 10 bases separating them. The CDR3 sequence is CASSLGGFNEQYF. CDR3 sequence (DNA): TGTGCCAGCAGTTTAGGTGGGTTTAACGAGCAGTACTTC.

This clone was detected only a few times. The chain has TRBV18 and TRBJ1-5; TRBD1 is a possible D gene (5 bases). The germline V gene encodes CDR1 KGHSH and CDR2 LQKENI. Trimming shortened V by 5 bases and J by 1 base, and 15 bases separated the two germline ends. CDR3 length: 16 amino acids. The CDR3 DNA is TGTGCCAGCTCATCGGATAGAGGGACCAGCAATCAGCCCCAGCATTTT. Amino acid sequence: CASSSDRGTSNQPQHF.

The chain links TRBV18 to TRBJ1-2, with D maybe TRBD1 (5 bases). Germline V gene sequence: CDR1 KGHSH, CDR2 LQKENI. The CDR3 loop spans 14 amino acids. Trimming stripped 6 bases from V and 3 bases from J, with 14 bases between. The CDR3 coding sequence is TGTGCCAGCTCGGCGGGACCCCTGGACTATGGCTACACCTTC. This translates into CASSAGPLDYGYTF.

The chain couples TRBV28 to TRBJ2-7; D remains ambiguous. V was cut by 6 bases and J by 0 bases, with 15 bases left in between. CDR3 length equals 15 residues. Germline V lookup: CDR1 MDHEN, CDR2 SYDVKM. The CDR3 region is CASSSVGGVSYEQYF. The CDR3 nucleotides are TGTGCCAGCAGCTCAGTGGGTGGGGTCTCCTACGAGCAGTACTTC.

This clone was seen just once. The chain couples TRBV15 to TRBJ2-4; D is possibly TRBD1 (6 bases). Germline values: CDR1 LNHNV, CDR2 YYDKDF (reference sequence). CDR3 length equals 12 residues. V lost 1 base and J lost 13, with 11 bases in between. DNA for the CDR3: TGTGCCACCAGCAGAGCTCTGGGACAACAGTACTTC. Protein sequence: CATSRALGQQYF.